The entry below gives a single T cell receptor (beta chain) sequence along with its context. This entry comes from a study of T-cell memory formation after mild COVID-19. The wider study: Largely, TCR clusters stayed within a single donor.

The V and J ends lost 4 bases and 0 bases, in that order; junction bases with no gene match: 5. The CDR3 length is 15 residues. Germline values: CDR1 SEHNR, CDR2 FQNEAQ (reference sequence). In TCRdb, the 5' RACE reads were re-called with MiXCR into one record per CDR3 protein. The table records about 270,000 distinct CDR3 sequences, roughly 16% of them present only once. Sequences were obtained from PBMCs or a T cell subset sorted from them (not recorded which). The sequence came from a man aged 18 to 35 who had mild COVID-19 (a few samples of this study predate the infection). Cell type and time point are not known. The gene calls are TRBV7-9 and TRBJ1-1; 7 nucleotides match TRBD1. The CDR3 spells CASSSPTGMNTEAFF. For the CDR3, the DNA is TGTGCCAGCAGCTCCCCGACAGGGATGAACACTGAAGCTTTCTTT.